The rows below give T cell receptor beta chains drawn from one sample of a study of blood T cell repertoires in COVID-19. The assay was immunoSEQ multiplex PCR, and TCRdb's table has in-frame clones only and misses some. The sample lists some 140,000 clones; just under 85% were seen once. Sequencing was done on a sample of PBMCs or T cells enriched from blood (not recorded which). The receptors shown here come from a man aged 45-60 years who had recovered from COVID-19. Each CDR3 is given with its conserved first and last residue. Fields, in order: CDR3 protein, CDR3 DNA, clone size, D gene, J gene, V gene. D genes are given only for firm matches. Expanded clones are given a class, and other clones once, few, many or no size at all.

CDR3 protein: CATSREFREQFF
CDR3 DNA: TGTGCCACCAGCAGAGAGTTCAGAGAGCAGTTCTTC
clone size: NA
D gene: NA
J gene: TRBJ2-1
V gene: TRBV15

CDR3 protein: CASSERPDRDYSNQPQHF
CDR3 DNA: TGTGCCAGCAGCGAACGGCCGGACAGAGATTATAGCAATCAGCCCCAGCATTTT
clone size: few
D gene: NA
J gene: TRBJ1-5
V gene: TRBV6-1

CDR3 protein: CASSSDRGPRTDTQYF
CDR3 DNA: TGTGCCAGCAGCTCCGACAGGGGCCCACGTACAGATACGCAGTATTTT
clone size: NA
D gene: TRBD1
J gene: TRBJ2-3
V gene: TRBV5-6

CDR3 protein: CASSSLSGEQETQYF
CDR3 DNA: TGTGCCAGCAGTTCCCTCTCGGGGGAACAAGAGACCCAGTACTTC
clone size: NA
D gene: NA
J gene: TRBJ2-5
V gene: TRBV6-5

CDR3 protein: CASSLGTGADTQYF
CDR3 DNA: TGTGCCAGCAGCTTAGGGACAGGGGCAGATACGCAGTATTTT
clone size: NA
D gene: TRBD1
J gene: TRBJ2-3
V gene: TRBV11-1

CDR3 protein: CASSLGAYTDTQYF
CDR3 DNA: TGCGCCAGCAGCTTGGGGGCCTACACAGATACGCAGTATTTT
clone size: NA
D gene: NA
J gene: TRBJ2-3
V gene: TRBV5-1

CDR3 protein: CASSFDRAVQTQYF
CDR3 DNA: TGTGCCAGCAGCTTCGACAGGGCGGTACAGACCCAGTACTTC
clone size: NA
D gene: TRBD1
J gene: TRBJ2-5
V gene: TRBV7-2

CDR3 protein: CASSSWTGVVGTEAFF
CDR3 DNA: TGCGCCAGCAGTTCCTGGACAGGGGTTGTTGGGACTGAAGCTTTCTTT
clone size: NA
D gene: TRBD1
J gene: TRBJ1-1
V gene: TRBV5-1

CDR3 protein: CASSFQFNQPQHF
CDR3 DNA: TGTGCCAGCAGTTTTCAGTTCAATCAGCCCCAGCATTTT
clone size: NA
D gene: NA
J gene: TRBJ1-5
V gene: TRBV12-3/TRBV12-4

CDR3 protein: CSGSGTDNEKLFF
CDR3 DNA: TGCAGCGGGAGCGGGACGGATAATGAAAAACTGTTTTTT
clone size: NA
D gene: NA
J gene: TRBJ1-4
V gene: TRBV29-1

CDR3 protein: CASSLAFRNRGRPTEAFF
CDR3 DNA: TGTGCCAGCAGCTTAGCGTTCCGTAACAGGGGGCGGCCCACTGAAGCTTTCTTT
clone size: NA
D gene: TRBD1
J gene: TRBJ1-1
V gene: TRBV7-8

CDR3 protein: CSGPGTGIFF
CDR3 DNA: TGCAGTGGCCCCGGGACAGGGATCTTCTTT
clone size: NA
D gene: TRBD1
J gene: TRBJ1-1
V gene: TRBV20-1

CDR3 protein: CASSLATGGWYEQYF
CDR3 DNA: TGTGCCAGCAGCTTAGCGACAGGGGGGTGGTACGAGCAGTACTTC
clone size: NA
D gene: TRBD1
J gene: TRBJ2-7
V gene: TRBV7-2

CDR3 protein: CASSLAYNSPLHF
CDR3 DNA: TGTGCCAGCAGTCTTGCCTATAATTCACCCCTCCACTTT
clone size: NA
D gene: NA
J gene: TRBJ1-6
V gene: TRBV6-4

CDR3 protein: CASSIFSDSPLHF
CDR3 DNA: TGTGCCAGTAGTATTTTCAGTGATTCACCCCTCCACTTT
clone size: NA
D gene: NA
J gene: TRBJ1-6
V gene: TRBV19

CDR3 protein: CSAPGQLSTYEQYF
CDR3 DNA: TGCAGCGCCCCGGGACAGTTATCGACCTACGAGCAGTACTTC
clone size: NA
D gene: TRBD1
J gene: TRBJ2-7
V gene: TRBV29-1

CDR3 protein: CASSQGASGAQPQHF
CDR3 DNA: TGCGCCAGCAGCCAAGGGGCCTCAGGGGCTCAGCCCCAGCATTTT
clone size: NA
D gene: NA
J gene: TRBJ1-5
V gene: TRBV4-3

CDR3 protein: CASRPDTTVYEQYF
CDR3 DNA: TGTGCCAGCAGGCCCGACACGACAGTCTACGAGCAGTACTTC
clone size: NA
D gene: NA
J gene: TRBJ2-7
V gene: TRBV28

CDR3 protein: CASSASGGVINEQFF
CDR3 DNA: TGTGCCAGCAGCGCTAGCGGGGGGGTTATCAATGAGCAGTTCTTC
clone size: NA
D gene: TRBD2
J gene: TRBJ2-1
V gene: TRBV9

CDR3 protein: CAWSEGLPAYNEQFF
CDR3 DNA: TGTGCCTGGAGTGAGGGACTCCCCGCCTACAATGAGCAGTTCTTC
clone size: NA
D gene: NA
J gene: TRBJ2-1
V gene: TRBV30

CDR3 protein: CASSDPPGQALTGELFF
CDR3 DNA: TGTGCCAGTAGTGACCCTCCGGGACAGGCCCTCACCGGGGAGCTGTTTTTT
clone size: NA
D gene: TRBD1
J gene: TRBJ2-2
V gene: TRBV19

CDR3 protein: CASSPRGGLYNEQFF
CDR3 DNA: TGTGCCAGCTCACCCCGGGGGGGGCTCTACAATGAGCAGTTCTTC
clone size: NA
D gene: TRBD2
J gene: TRBJ2-1
V gene: TRBV18

CDR3 protein: CASSASGGVDTGELFF
CDR3 DNA: TGTGCCAGCAGCGCCTCGGGAGGGGTGGACACCGGGGAGCTGTTTTTT
clone size: NA
D gene: TRBD2
J gene: TRBJ2-2
V gene: TRBV9

CDR3 protein: CASSLRSGRNTGELFF
CDR3 DNA: TGTGCCAGCAGCTTAAGGTCAGGGCGGAACACCGGGGAGCTGTTTTTT
clone size: NA
D gene: NA
J gene: TRBJ2-2
V gene: TRBV7-8

CDR3 protein: CASSTADRVQETQYF
CDR3 DNA: TGTGCCAGTAGTACCGCGGACAGGGTTCAAGAGACCCAGTACTTC
clone size: NA
D gene: TRBD1
J gene: TRBJ2-5
V gene: TRBV19

CDR3 protein: CASSLTAGFLGDEQYF
CDR3 DNA: TGCGCCAGCAGCCTAACAGCCGGGTTCCTCGGGGACGAGCAGTACTTC
clone size: few
D gene: NA
J gene: TRBJ2-7
V gene: TRBV4-3

CDR3 protein: CASSEGQGLDIQYF
CDR3 DNA: TGTGCCAGCAGCGAGGGACAGGGTTTAGACATTCAGTACTTC
clone size: NA
D gene: TRBD1
J gene: TRBJ2-4
V gene: TRBV7-8

CDR3 protein: CASSNRDRVRLSGNTIYF
CDR3 DNA: TGTGCCAGTAGTAACCGGGACAGGGTTCGCCTCTCTGGAAACACCATATATTTT
clone size: NA
D gene: TRBD1
J gene: TRBJ1-3
V gene: TRBV19

CDR3 protein: CASSQDWARHNEQFF
CDR3 DNA: TGTGCCAGCAGCCAAGATTGGGCCAGACACAATGAGCAGTTCTTC
clone size: NA
D gene: NA
J gene: TRBJ2-1
V gene: TRBV3-1/TRBV3-2

CDR3 protein: CASSQFTGGRNEQFF
CDR3 DNA: TGTGCCAGCAGCCAGTTCACCGGGGGACGCAATGAGCAGTTCTTC
clone size: once
D gene: NA
J gene: TRBJ2-1
V gene: TRBV4-2

CDR3 protein: CASSPRQGAHTEAFF
CDR3 DNA: TGTGCCAGTAGTCCAAGACAGGGAGCGCACACTGAAGCTTTCTTT
clone size: NA
D gene: TRBD1
J gene: TRBJ1-1
V gene: TRBV19

CDR3 protein: CASSIAGLPYNEQFF
CDR3 DNA: TGTGCCAGCAGTATAGCGGGACTCCCCTACAATGAGCAGTTCTTC
clone size: NA
D gene: TRBD2
J gene: TRBJ2-1
V gene: TRBV6-2/TRBV6-3

CDR3 protein: CASSLAGGAYNEQFF
CDR3 DNA: TGCGCCAGCAGCTTGGCCGGGGGAGCTTACAATGAGCAGTTCTTC
clone size: NA
D gene: NA
J gene: TRBJ2-1
V gene: TRBV5-1

CDR3 protein: CASSRGARGHQPQHF
CDR3 DNA: TGTGCCAGCAGCCGGGGGGCCAGGGGGCATCAGCCCCAGCATTTT
clone size: NA
D gene: TRBD1
J gene: TRBJ1-5
V gene: TRBV3-1/TRBV3-2

CDR3 protein: CASSQSRELAVDIQYF
CDR3 DNA: TGCGCCAGCAGCCAATCCCGAGAACTAGCCGTGGACATTCAGTACTTC
clone size: once
D gene: NA
J gene: TRBJ2-4
V gene: TRBV4-3

CDR3 protein: CASSFSSGGANEQFF
CDR3 DNA: TGTGCCAGCAGTTTCTCTAGCGGGGGGGCCAATGAGCAGTTCTTC
clone size: NA
D gene: TRBD2
J gene: TRBJ2-1
V gene: TRBV6-2/TRBV6-3

CDR3 protein: CASSLSTGHINSPLHF
CDR3 DNA: TGTGCCAGCAGTTTATCCACGGGACACATTAATTCACCCCTCCACTTT
clone size: NA
D gene: NA
J gene: TRBJ1-6
V gene: TRBV27

CDR3 protein: CASSRGGSSAGTDTQYF
CDR3 DNA: TGTGCCAGCAGCCGAGGGGGTAGCTCAGCTGGGACAGATACGCAGTATTTT
clone size: few
D gene: NA
J gene: TRBJ2-3
V gene: TRBV3-1/TRBV3-2

CDR3 protein: CASSGPYGASTDTQYF
CDR3 DNA: TGTGCCAGCAGCGGCCCCTACGGAGCTAGCACAGATACGCAGTATTTT
clone size: NA
D gene: NA
J gene: TRBJ2-3
V gene: TRBV9

CDR3 protein: CASSQSARQGWYGYTF
CDR3 DNA: TGCGCCAGCAGTCAATCCGCCCGACAGGGGTGGTATGGCTACACCTTC
clone size: NA
D gene: TRBD1
J gene: TRBJ1-2
V gene: TRBV23-1

CDR3 protein: CASSQDSANEKLFF
CDR3 DNA: TGTGCCAGTAGTCAGGACAGCGCGAATGAAAAACTGTTTTTT
clone size: few
D gene: NA
J gene: TRBJ1-4
V gene: TRBV19

CDR3 protein: CASSVGQGALEQYF
CDR3 DNA: TGTGCCAGCAGCGTAGGGCAGGGGGCGCTTGAGCAGTACTTC
clone size: NA
D gene: TRBD1
J gene: TRBJ2-7
V gene: TRBV9

CDR3 protein: CALGLAGGQETQYF
CDR3 DNA: TGTGCCTTGGGACTAGCGGGGGGGCAAGAGACCCAGTACTTC
clone size: NA
D gene: TRBD2
J gene: TRBJ2-5
V gene: TRBV5-4

CDR3 protein: CASSYQFEPQHF
CDR3 DNA: TGTGCCAGCAGTTACCAATTTGAGCCCCAGCATTTT
clone size: NA
D gene: NA
J gene: TRBJ1-5
V gene: TRBV6-2/TRBV6-3

CDR3 protein: CASSLGTGRSYEQYF
CDR3 DNA: TGTGCCAGCAGCCTAGGGACTGGCCGCTCCTACGAGCAGTACTTC
clone size: NA
D gene: NA
J gene: TRBJ2-7
V gene: TRBV5-5

CDR3 protein: CASSLVGAVTGTQYF
CDR3 DNA: TGTGCCAGCAGCTTAGTGGGAGCGGTTACCGGTACGCAGTATTTT
clone size: NA
D gene: NA
J gene: TRBJ2-3
V gene: TRBV7-2

CDR3 protein: CASSPGTGENQPQHF
CDR3 DNA: TGTGCCAGCTCCCCCGGGACAGGGGAGAATCAGCCCCAGCATTTT
clone size: NA
D gene: TRBD1
J gene: TRBJ1-5
V gene: TRBV18

CDR3 protein: CASSPGTGINEQFF
CDR3 DNA: TGTGCCAGCAGTCCTGGGACAGGAATAAATGAGCAGTTCTTC
clone size: NA
D gene: TRBD1
J gene: TRBJ2-1
V gene: TRBV27

CDR3 protein: CASSESGASNYEQYF
CDR3 DNA: TGTGCCAGCAGTGAATCAGGGGCGTCTAATTACGAGCAGTACTTC
clone size: NA
D gene: NA
J gene: TRBJ2-7
V gene: TRBV25-1

CDR3 protein: CAISDSLPGELFF
CDR3 DNA: TGTGCCATCAGTGATAGTTTGCCCGGGGAGCTGTTTTTT
clone size: NA
D gene: NA
J gene: TRBJ2-2
V gene: TRBV10-3

CDR3 protein: CATSDPRTGDNEQFF
CDR3 DNA: TGTGCCACCAGTGATCCCCGGACAGGTGACAATGAGCAGTTCTTC
clone size: NA
D gene: TRBD1
J gene: TRBJ2-1
V gene: TRBV24-1

CDR3 protein: CASSRWTGDMNTEAFF
CDR3 DNA: TGTGCCAGCAGTAGATGGACAGGGGACATGAACACTGAAGCTTTCTTT
clone size: few
D gene: TRBD1
J gene: TRBJ1-1
V gene: TRBV28

CDR3 protein: CASPRTSGGRSYNEQFF
CDR3 DNA: TGTGCCAGCCCTCGGACTAGCGGGGGGCGGTCCTACAATGAGCAGTTCTTC
clone size: NA
D gene: TRBD2
J gene: TRBJ2-1
V gene: TRBV9

CDR3 protein: CASSESGLTAAYNSPLHF
CDR3 DNA: TGTGCCAGCAGTGAATCAGGGCTTACAGCTGCCTATAATTCACCCCTCCACTTT
clone size: NA
D gene: NA
J gene: TRBJ1-6
V gene: TRBV25-1

CDR3 protein: CASITGTGGTDTQYF
CDR3 DNA: TGTGCCAGCATCACCGGGACAGGGGGTACAGATACGCAGTATTTT
clone size: NA
D gene: TRBD1
J gene: TRBJ2-3
V gene: TRBV6-5

CDR3 protein: CASSHGQGFRETQYF
CDR3 DNA: TGCGCCAGCAGCCACGGACAGGGATTTAGGGAGACCCAGTACTTC
clone size: NA
D gene: TRBD1
J gene: TRBJ2-5
V gene: TRBV5-1

CDR3 protein: CASSLLAGGVTDTQYF
CDR3 DNA: TGTGCCAGCAGCTTACTAGCGGGGGGCGTCACAGATACGCAGTATTTT
clone size: NA
D gene: TRBD2
J gene: TRBJ2-3
V gene: TRBV5-8